These 9 T cell receptor beta chains came from one sample sequenced in a study of cytomegalovirus exposure and HLA in healthy donors. This PCR relied on a set of 60 Vbeta primers and 13 Jbeta primers. Sequencing used immunoSEQ multiplex PCR; TCRdb keeps in-frame clones, though not all of them. The sample holds 150,000 to 200,000 clones, around 75% seen once. Sequencing input: PBMCs. Source of these receptors: a woman in her twenties or thirties in good health and CMV-seronegative.

This rearrangement joins TRBV7-2 to TRBJ2-7; maybe TRBD2 (5 bases). Germline V gene data show CDR1 as SGHTA and CDR2 as FQGNSA. This CDR3 comprises 13 residues. The V gene lost 3 bases and the J gene lost 3 bases, with 9 bases spanning the gap. The CDR3 loop is CASSFALGYEQYF. The CDR3, as DNA: TGTGCCAGCAGCTTCGCACTAGGCTACGAGCAGTACTTC. Variable domain in full (rest from reference TRBV7-2 and TRBJ2-7): GAGVSQSPSNKVTEKGKDVELRCDPISGHTALYWYRQSLGQGLEFLIYFQGNSAPDKSGLPSDRFSAERTGGSVSTLTIQRTQQEDSAVYLCASSFALGYEQYFGPGTRLTVT.

The rearrangement links TRBV19 to TRBJ1-5; 7 bases fit TRBD1. The CDR3 has 15 residues. V lost 9 bases and J lost 1; bases outside the gene matches: 9. The germline V gene has CDR1 LNHDA and CDR2 SQIVND (reference sequence). The CDR3 region has the DNA TGTGCCAGCGTCGAAGGGGGCAGAAGCAATCAGCCCCAGCATTTT. Protein: CASVEGGRSNQPQHF.

The sample holds one count of this clone. The V and J genes are TRBV11-2 and TRBJ2-2; the D is unclear. The V end was cut by 5 bases, the J end by 5 bases, with 9 bases between. Germline V lookup: CDR1 SGHAT, CDR2 FQNNGV. The CDR3 loop spans 13 amino acids. DNA for the CDR3: TGTGCCAGCAGCCCCCGGTGGACCGGGGAGCTGTTTTTT. Translation: CASSPRWTGELFF.

Only one count was recorded for this clone. Additional DNA sequences in this sample encode the identical CDR3. The rearrangement joins TRBV7-2 to TRBJ1-5, with D tentatively TRBD1 (6 bases). The germline CDR1 and CDR2 sequences are SGHTA and FQGNSA. The germline V and J ends were trimmed by 5 bases and 8 bases, with 16 bases remaining between them. The CDR3 has 14 residues. The CDR3 loop reads CASSLGGTREPQHF. In DNA form, the CDR3 reads TGTGCCAGCAGCCTAGGGGGGACTCGGGAGCCCCAGCATTTT.

The genes are TRBV13 and TRBJ2-5; 9 nucleotides match TRBD2. The closer fit of TRBJ2-7 to the DNA end suggests the J call may be wrong. The CDR3 loop spans 16 amino acids. CDR1 PRHDT and CDR2 FYEKMQ come from the germline V gene (reference sequence). The CDR3 sequence is CASSPRLAESSYEQYF. CDR3 DNA sequence: TGTGCCAGCAGCCCACGACTAGCGGAAAGCTCCTACGAGCAGTACTTC.

V gene TRBV9 combines with J gene TRBJ2-2, with 8 positions matching TRBD1. Per the germline V gene, CDR1 is SGDLS and CDR2 is YYNGEE. The CDR3 is made up of 18 amino acids. V was pared by 0 bases and J by 3 bases, with 10 bases of the junction left unmatched. CDR3 region: CASSVGVGAGGYTGELFF. CDR3 in DNA: TGTGCCAGCAGCGTAGGGGTAGGAGCAGGGGGCTACACCGGGGAGCTGTTTTTT.

This clone has just a few counts. The chain combines TRBV18 with TRBJ1-2; 7 bases fit TRBD1. J gave up 4 bases and V 3 bases, and 8 bases lay outside the gene matches. CDR3 length: 15 residues. CDR1 and CDR2 (germline): KGHSH, LQKENI. CDR3 DNA: TGTGCCAGCTCACCCGTCCCGGGACAGTCCTATGGCTACACCTTC. The encoded protein is CASSPVPGQSYGYTF.

The sample holds one count of this clone. The chain recombines TRBV11-1 with TRBJ2-7; D is uncertain. Germline V lookup: CDR1 SGHAT, CDR2 FQDESV (reference sequence). The CDR3 has 17 residues. The V gene lost 1 base and the J gene lost 3 bases, with 19 bases spanning the gap. CDR3 protein: CASSLDLAASWYYEQYF. The CDR3, as DNA: TGTGCCAGCAGCTTAGACTTAGCAGCCAGTTGGTACTACGAGCAGTACTTC.

The chain combines TRBV27 with TRBJ2-1; 7 nucleotides match TRBD1. The V and J ends lost 5 bases and 11 bases, in that order; junction bases with no gene match: 9. The germline V gene encodes CDR1 MNHEY and CDR2 SMNVEV (reference sequence). CDR3 size: 13 residues. CDR3 DNA sequence: TGTGCCAGCAGTACCCGACAGGGTGAGAAGCAGTTCTTC. This sequence encodes CASSTRQGEKQFF.